This T cell receptor beta chain was identified in a study of early T cells in non-severe SARS-CoV-2 infection. TCRdb independently ran MiXCR on the 5' RACE reads; one entry per CDR3 protein. Of more than 95,000 distinct CDR3 sequences in the sample, roughly 11% were seen once. This clonotype originated in an adult who was a healthcare worker with PCR-confirmed SARS-CoV-2 infection or an uninfected control (not recorded which). The material was whole blood, obtained at baseline.

The CDR3 loop reads CASSSGLLRGVQETQYF. CDR3 DNA: TGTGCCAGCAGCTCCGGTCTCCTTAGGGGGGTCCAAGAGACCCAGTACTTC. V gene TRBV7-2 combines with J gene TRBJ2-5; D tentatively fits TRBD1 or TRBD2 (6 bases each). Germline CDR1 is SGHTA and CDR2 is FQGNSA. The V end lost 4 bases, the J end lost 1 base, and 19 bases lay between the germline ends. The CDR3 sequence is 17 residues long.